What follows describes a single T cell receptor beta chain. The ends lost 2 bases at V and 6 bases at J; junction bases unmatched: 4. Per germline, CDR1 MNHEY and CDR2 SVGAGI. This CDR3 region has 13 residues. This entry is derived from a study of cytotoxic CD8 clonotypes in ibrutinib-treated CLL. Study background: Response specimens were obtained following a median treatment duration of around 12 months, with a range of 6 to 36.

Produced via immunoSEQ multiplex PCR; TCRdb's table is partial and in-frame only. The sample lists about 140,000 clones, 70% to 85% seen once, with less than 30% in the top ten. This sample comprised PBMCs, obtained after 12 months of ibrutinib treatment. The TCR originated in a human donor with chronic lymphocytic leukemia. The chain carries TRBV6-5 and TRBJ2-7; 7 nucleotides match TRBD2. The DNA for the CDR3 is TGTGCCAGCAGTTACGCGGGAGAGGCCGAGCAGTACTTC. Amino acid sequence: CASSYAGEAEQYF.